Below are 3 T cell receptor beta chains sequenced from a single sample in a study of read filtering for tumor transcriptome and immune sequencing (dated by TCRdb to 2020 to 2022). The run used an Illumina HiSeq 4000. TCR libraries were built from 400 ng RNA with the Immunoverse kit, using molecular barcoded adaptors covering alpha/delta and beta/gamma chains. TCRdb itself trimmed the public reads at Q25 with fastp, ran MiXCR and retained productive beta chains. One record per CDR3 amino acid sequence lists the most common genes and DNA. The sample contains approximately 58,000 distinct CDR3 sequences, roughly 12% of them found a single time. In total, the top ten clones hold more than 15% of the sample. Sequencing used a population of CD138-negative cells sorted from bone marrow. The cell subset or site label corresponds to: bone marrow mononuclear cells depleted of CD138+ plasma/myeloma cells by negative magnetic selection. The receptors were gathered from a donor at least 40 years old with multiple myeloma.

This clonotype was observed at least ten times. The CDR3 loop reads CASSIDQQGVRNEQFF. The DNA for the CDR3 is TGTGCCAGTAGTATAGATCAACAGGGTGTGCGCAATGAGCAGTTCTTC. This chain links TRBV19 with TRBJ2-1; a weak D match, TRBD1 (6 bases). The CDR3 contains 16 residues. CDR1 is LNHDA, CDR2 SQIVND, per germline (reference sequence). Trimming took 0 bases from V and 6 from J, leaving 15 bases between them.

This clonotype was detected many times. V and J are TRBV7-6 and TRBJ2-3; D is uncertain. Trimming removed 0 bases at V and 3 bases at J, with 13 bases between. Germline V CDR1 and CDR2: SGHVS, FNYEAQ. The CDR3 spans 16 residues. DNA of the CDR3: TGTGCCAGCAGCTTAGCATCACTCATGGGGACAGATACGCAGTATTTT. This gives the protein CASSLASLMGTDTQYF.

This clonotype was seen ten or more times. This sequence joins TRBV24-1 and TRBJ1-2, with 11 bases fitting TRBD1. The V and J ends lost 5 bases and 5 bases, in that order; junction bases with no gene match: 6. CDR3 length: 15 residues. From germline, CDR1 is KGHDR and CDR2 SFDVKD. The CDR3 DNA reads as TGTGCCACCAGTGCCCGGACAGGGGGCGCTTATGGCTACACCTTC. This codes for CATSARTGGAYGYTF.